Reported below is one TCR beta chain. What this receptor recognizes is not known. No qualities accompany the bases; no much larger clone lies one base away. This sample was included in a study of T cells in narcolepsy (dated by TCRdb to 2017 to 2018). Describing the broader study: The study enrolled patients with narcolepsy type 1 or type 2 (NT1, NT2) together with healthy control donors. Autoreactive T cells targeting hypocretin neuron self-antigens (hypocretin, TRIB2) were sought in narcolepsy patients, and TCR Vbeta sequencing was used to track clonotypes in blood and CSF.

The V and J ends are trimmed by 0 bases and 3 bases, leaving 9 bases between them. CDR1 LGHNA and CDR2 YNFKEQ were looked up in the germline V gene. From cysteine to phenylalanine, the CDR3 is 14 amino acids long. The kept DNA is CDR3 alone, 42 bases in frame from the first base. Memory CD4+ T cells were sorted ex vivo from peripheral blood of narcolepsy patients and healthy controls for TCR Vbeta sequencing. Study-wide findings and limitations: Autoreactive clonotypes were reported to be detected serially in the blood of the same patients and of different patients, but not in the blood of healthy controls. No sequences matching autoreactive T cell clones were contained in some blood memory CD4+ repertoires from patients and controls. Numbers of sequenced blood memory CD4+ clonotypes were comparable, with averages of approximately 40,000 in patients and roughly 33,000 in controls. In plots comparing CSF and blood CD4+ T cell clonotypes from the same patient, HCRT-specific and TRIB2-specific autoreactive clonotypes were highlighted.

The library was built by means of the immunoSEQ multiplex PCR assay. The table was pulled from immuneACCESS by TCRdb, which kept in-frame rearrangements only. Such tables lose some clones; where checked, under half of the loss comes from unresolved V genes, and the rest has no known cause. The sample table records approximately 25,000 clones; approximately 85% of these occur just once. The ten largest clones add up to about 6% of the sample. The sequencing input was memory (CD45RA-) CD4+ T cells from blood. Sample cell subset or site, as interpreted from the label and publication: memory T cells sorted ex vivo from peripheral blood. The chain employs TRBV4-2 and TRBJ2-7; no confident D gene assignment can be made. The sequence derives from a human donor in good health. The nucleotide sequence is TGTGCCAGCAGCCAAGAAAGGAATCTCTACGAGCAGTACTTC. Translated, this is CASSQERNLYEQYF.